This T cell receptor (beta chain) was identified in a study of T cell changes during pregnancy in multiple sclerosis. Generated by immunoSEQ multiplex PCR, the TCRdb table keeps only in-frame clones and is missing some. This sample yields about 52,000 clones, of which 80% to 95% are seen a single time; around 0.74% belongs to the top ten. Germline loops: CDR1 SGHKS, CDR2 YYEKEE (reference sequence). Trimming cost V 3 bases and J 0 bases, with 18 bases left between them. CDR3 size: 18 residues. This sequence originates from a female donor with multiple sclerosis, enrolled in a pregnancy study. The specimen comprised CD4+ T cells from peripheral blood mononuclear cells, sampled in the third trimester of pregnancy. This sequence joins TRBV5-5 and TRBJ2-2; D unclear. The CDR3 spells CASSWRAASNANTGELFF. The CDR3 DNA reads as TGTGCCAGCAGCTGGAGAGCAGCGTCTAACGCGAACACCGGGGAGCTGTTTTTT.